This entry lists 7 T cell receptor beta chains sequenced from one sample in a study of cytomegalovirus exposure and HLA in healthy donors. Assay: immunoSEQ multiplex PCR; the TCRdb copy retains only in-frame clones and omits some. The table lists roughly 56,000 clones, roughly nine tenths of them singletons, with about 15% in the top ten. The sequenced material came from PBMCs. These receptors were obtained from a woman aged 18-29 years in good health and CMV-seronegative.

V and J are TRBV21-1 and TRBJ2-7; no DNA check was done on the table's D call, TRBD2. TRBV21-1 is recorded as a pseudogene. The CDR3 has 16 residues. The CDR3 here is CASLPVAGGPGCEQYF. CDR3 DNA: TGTGCCAGCCTTCCCGTAGCGGGAGGGCCCGGGTGCGAGCAGTACTTC.

The chain couples TRBV10-2 to TRBJ1-3; 7 nucleotides line up with TRBD1. Per germline, CDR1 WSHSY and CDR2 SAAADI. J lost 1 base, V lost 8 bases, and 2 bases had no gene match. The CDR3 has 13 amino acids. The CDR3 protein is CASGGQSGNTIYF. CDR3 nucleotides: TGCGCCAGCGGGGGACAGTCTGGAAACACCATATATTTT.

This CDR3 is CASSGPVSTEAFF. The CDR3 nucleotides are TGTGCCAGCAGTGGCCCAGTAAGCACTGAAGCTTTCTTT. J is TRBJ1-1 and V is TRBV2; no definite D call. The CDR3 is 13 amino acids. Per germline, CDR1 SNHLY and CDR2 FYNNEI. V lost 4 bases and J 4 bases, leaving 10 bases between the germline ends.

The genes are TRBV7-6 and TRBJ2-1, with TRBD2 matching over 11 bases. With 4 bases clipped from V and 2 bases from J, the junction kept 13 bases outside the gene matches. This CDR3 spans 19 amino acids. From germline, CDR1 is SGHVS and CDR2 FNYEAQ. CDR3 nucleotides: TGTGCCAGCAGCTCGGGGGCTAGCGGGAGGTCCCCCCCCTACAATGAGCAGTTCTTC. Translating it yields CASSSGASGRSPPYNEQFF. The full variable domain, its missing parts supplied by reference TRBV7-6 and TRBJ2-1, is GAGVSQSPRYKVTKRGQDVALRCDPISGHVSLYWYRQALGQGPEFLTYFNYEAQQDKSGLPNDRFSAERPEGSISTLTIQRTEQRDSAMYRCASSSGASGRSPPYNEQFFGPGTRLTVL.

In DNA, the CDR3 is TGTGCCACCAGGTTCTATAGGGGCAGCACAGATACGCAGTATTTT. This translates into CATRFYRGSTDTQYF. The chain has TRBV15 and TRBJ2-3, with a tentative D call TRBD1 (5 bases). Per the germline V gene, CDR1 is LNHNV and CDR2 is YYDKDF (reference sequence). This CDR3 has 15 residues. V was cut by 6 bases and J by 0 bases, with 13 bases left in between.

The chain has TRBV30 and TRBJ2-1; 15 bases agree with TRBD2. This CDR3 has 15 residues. The junction had 12 bases not matched to a gene; V was cut back by 3 bases and J by 15 bases. Germline-derived CDR1 and CDR2 are GTSNPN and SVGIG (reference sequence). This CDR3 is CAWSHPGLAGGRVFF. CDR3 DNA: TGTGCCTGGAGCCATCCGGGACTAGCGGGAGGTCGCGTGTTCTTC.

This chain links TRBV5-4 with TRBJ2-1; 9 bases line up with TRBD1. From germline, CDR1 is SGHNT and CDR2 YYREEE (reference sequence). The CDR3 extends over 16 amino acids. J lost 5 bases, V lost 7 bases, and 13 bases had no gene match. CDR3 amino acids: CASPGTGGSLDNEQFF. The CDR3 DNA reads as TGTGCCAGCCCAGGAACAGGGGGCTCCTTGGACAATGAGCAGTTCTTC.